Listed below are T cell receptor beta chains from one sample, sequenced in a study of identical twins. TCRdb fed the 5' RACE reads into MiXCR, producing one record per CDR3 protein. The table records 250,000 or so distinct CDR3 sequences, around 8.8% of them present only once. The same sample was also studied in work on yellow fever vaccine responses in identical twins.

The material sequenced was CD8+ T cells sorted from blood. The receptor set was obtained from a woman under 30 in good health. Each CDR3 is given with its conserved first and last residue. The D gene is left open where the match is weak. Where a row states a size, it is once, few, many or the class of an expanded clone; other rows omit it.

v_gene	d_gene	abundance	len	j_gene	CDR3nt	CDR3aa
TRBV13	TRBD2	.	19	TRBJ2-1	TGTGCCATCAGCTGTCCCATGGGAGGGATTCACACAAATGACAATGAGCAGTTCTTC	CAISCPMGGIHTNDNEQFF
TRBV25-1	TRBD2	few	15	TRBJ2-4	TGTGCCAGCAGTCGAGCGGGAGGGGCCAAAAACATTCAGTACTTC	CASSRAGGAKNIQYF
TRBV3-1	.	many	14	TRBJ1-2	TGTGCCAGCAGCCAATTTGGAGGGAACTATGGCTACACCTTC	CASSQFGGNYGYTF
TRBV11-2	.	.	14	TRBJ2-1	TGTGCCAGCAGCTTAGTATCAGGGACCAATGAGCAGTTCTTC	CASSLVSGTNEQFF
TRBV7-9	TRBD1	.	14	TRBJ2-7	TGTGCCAGCAGCGCGACAGGGACAATCTACGAGCAGTACTTC	CASSATGTIYEQYF
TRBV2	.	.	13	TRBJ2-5	TGTGCCAGCAGTGACATGGTAGCAGAGACCCAGTACTTC	CASSDMVAETQYF
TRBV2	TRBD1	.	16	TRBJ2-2	TGTGCCAGCAGTGATAGGGGACAGACCTACACCGGGGAGCTGTTTTTT	CASSDRGQTYTGELFF
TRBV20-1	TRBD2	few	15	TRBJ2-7	TGCAGTGCCAATCCCGGGACTAGCGGGAGTTACGAGCAGTACTTC	CSANPGTSGSYEQYF
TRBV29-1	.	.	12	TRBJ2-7	TGCAGCGTCAGGGTGGATGGCTACGAGCAGTACTTC	CSVRVDGYEQYF
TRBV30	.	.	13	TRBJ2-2	TGTGCCTGGAGCCCCGGGAACACCGGGGAGCTGTTTTTT	CAWSPGNTGELFF
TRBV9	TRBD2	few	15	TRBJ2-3	TGTGCCAGCCAAGTAGCGGGAGCCCTGGGAGATACGCAGTATTTT	CASQVAGALGDTQYF
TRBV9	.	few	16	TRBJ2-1	TGTGCCAGCAGCCGAGGGACTTCCACCGTCTACAATGAGCAGTTCTTC	CASSRGTSTVYNEQFF
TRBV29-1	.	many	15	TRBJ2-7	TGCAGCGTTGAGCAGGCGGGACAGCAAACCTACGAGCAGTACTTC	CSVEQAGQQTYEQYF
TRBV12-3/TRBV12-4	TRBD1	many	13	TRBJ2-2	TGTGCCAGCAGTCAGGACAGGGCCGGGGAGCTGTTTTTT	CASSQDRAGELFF
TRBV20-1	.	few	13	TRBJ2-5	TGCAGTGCTAGAAACCCGGGGGGCGAGACCCAGTACTTC	CSARNPGGETQYF
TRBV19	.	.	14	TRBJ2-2	TGTGCCAGTAGTATTGCCCTCCCCAGCCAAGAGCTGTTTTTT	CASSIALPSQELFF
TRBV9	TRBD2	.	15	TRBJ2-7	TGTGCCAGCAGCGTAGAAACTAGCGGGATCGTCGAGCAGTACTTC	CASSVETSGIVEQYF
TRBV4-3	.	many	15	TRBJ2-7	TGCGCCAGCAGCCAAGATAATTCGGGGATCTACGAGCAGTACTTC	CASSQDNSGIYEQYF
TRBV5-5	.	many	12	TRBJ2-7	TGTGCCAGCAGCTCCTCAGGTCACGAGCAGTACTTC	CASSSSGHEQYF
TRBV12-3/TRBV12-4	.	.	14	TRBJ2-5	TGTGCCAGCAGTTTCCGGGGAACGGGAGAGACCCAGTACTTC	CASSFRGTGETQYF
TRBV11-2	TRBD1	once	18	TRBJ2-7	TGTGCCAGCAGCTTAGATCTCCCCGACAGGGGCGACTACTACGAGCAGTACTTC	CASSLDLPDRGDYYEQYF
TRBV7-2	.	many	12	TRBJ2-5	TGTGCCAGCAGCGAAGGGGGGGAGACCCAGTACTTC	CASSEGGETQYF
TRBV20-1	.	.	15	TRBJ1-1	TGCAGTGCTAGAGATTTGGGGTCGGGGAGCACTGAAGCTTTCTTT	CSARDLGSGSTEAFF
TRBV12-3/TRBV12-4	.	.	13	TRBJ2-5	TGTGCCAGCAGCCCCGGGACACAAGAGACCCAGTACTTC	CASSPGTQETQYF
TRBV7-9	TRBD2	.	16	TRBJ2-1	TGTGCCAGCAGCCACGTTAGCGGGGGGGCCCACAATGAGCAGTTCTTC	CASSHVSGGAHNEQFF
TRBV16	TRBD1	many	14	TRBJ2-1	TGTGCCAGCAGCCACCCAGGGGGTTACAATGAGCAGTTCTTC	CASSHPGGYNEQFF
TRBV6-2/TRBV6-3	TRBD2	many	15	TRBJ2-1	TGTGCCAGCAGTTCCTTTGCGGGAGGCTACAATGAGCAGTTCTTC	CASSSFAGGYNEQFF
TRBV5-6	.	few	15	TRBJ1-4	TGTGCCAGCACGGGAGATGAGACTCAGAATGAAAAACTGTTTTTT	CASTGDETQNEKLFF
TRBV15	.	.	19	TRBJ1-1	TGTGCCACCAGCAGAGATTACCTTGACCTGGGGGAATTGAACACTGAAGCTTTCTTT	CATSRDYLDLGELNTEAFF
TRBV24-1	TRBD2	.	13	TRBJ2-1	TGTGCCACCAGTGATTTGTACCGGGGGGAGCAGTTATTC	CATSDLYRGEQLF
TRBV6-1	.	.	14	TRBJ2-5	TGTGCCAGCAGTGAAGGTGCCGCCCAAGAGACCCAGTACTTC	CASSEGAAQETQYF
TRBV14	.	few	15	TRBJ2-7	TGTGCCAGCAGCCACGCAGTACAAGGAACCTACGAGCAGTACTTC	CASSHAVQGTYEQYF
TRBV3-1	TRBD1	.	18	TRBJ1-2	TGTGCCAGCAGCTCCGCGGGACAGGGGTTCATAGGTGACTATGGCTACACCTTC	CASSSAGQGFIGDYGYTF
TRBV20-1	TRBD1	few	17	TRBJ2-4	TGCAGTGCTAGAGATTTAGACAGGGGCGAGGCCAAAAACATTCAGTACTTC	CSARDLDRGEAKNIQYF
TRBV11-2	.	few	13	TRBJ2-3	TGTGCCAGCGGGTGGGGGAGCACAGATACGCAGTATTTT	CASGWGSTDTQYF
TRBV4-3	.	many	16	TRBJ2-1	TGCGCCAGCAGCCCCCACCGACAGACCCCATACAATGAGCAGTTCTTC	CASSPHRQTPYNEQFF
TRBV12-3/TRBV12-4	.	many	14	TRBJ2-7	TGTGCCAGCAGTTTATATGACAGCTCCTACGAGCAGTACTTC	CASSLYDSSYEQYF
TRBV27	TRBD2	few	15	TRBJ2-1	TGTGCCAGCAGTTTAATCCCAGCGGGAGGGAATGAGCAGTTCTTC	CASSLIPAGGNEQFF
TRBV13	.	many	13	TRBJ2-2	TGTGCCAGCTCCACAGGGAACACCGGGGAGCTGTTTTTT	CASSTGNTGELFF
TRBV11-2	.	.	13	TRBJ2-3	TGTGCCAGCAGCAAAATTACCTTAGATACGCAGTATTTT	CASSKITLDTQYF
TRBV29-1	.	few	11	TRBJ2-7	TGCAGCGTTGTCTGGGGGAGCGAGCAGTACTTC	CSVVWGSEQYF
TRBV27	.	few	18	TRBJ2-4	TGTGCCAGCAGTTTTCAGTCGCCCGGGGAAGGGGCCAAAAACATTCAGTACTTC	CASSFQSPGEGAKNIQYF
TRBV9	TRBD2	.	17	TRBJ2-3	TGTGCCAGCAGCGTAGGGACTAGCGGGGGTGGCACAGATACGCAGTATTTT	CASSVGTSGGGTDTQYF
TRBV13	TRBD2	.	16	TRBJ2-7	TGTGCCAGCAGCCCGGCCTTAGCGGGAGGGTTCCACGAGCAGTACTTC	CASSPALAGGFHEQYF
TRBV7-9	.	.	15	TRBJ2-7	TGTGCCAGCAGCCCTATGGAGGGTACTGCCTACGAGCAGTACTTC	CASSPMEGTAYEQYF
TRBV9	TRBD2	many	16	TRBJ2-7	TGTGCCAGCAGCGTAGACTCTAGCGGGGCTAACTACGAGCAGTACTTC	CASSVDSSGANYEQYF
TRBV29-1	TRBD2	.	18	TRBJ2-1	TGCAGCGTTGAAGGCCGCCCCTCTAGCGGGAGCTCCTACAATGAGCAGTTCTTC	CSVEGRPSSGSSYNEQFF
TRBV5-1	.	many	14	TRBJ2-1	TGCGCCAGCACCGGACCTAGCCCTGGGAATGAGCAGTTCTTC	CASTGPSPGNEQFF
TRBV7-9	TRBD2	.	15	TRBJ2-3	TGTGCCAGCAGCCCCGTGGGAGGGATGGAAGATACGCAGTATTTT	CASSPVGGMEDTQYF
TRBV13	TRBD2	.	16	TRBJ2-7	TGTGCCAGCAGCTTATTTTCTAGCGGGGCAACCTACGAGCAGTACTTC	CASSLFSSGATYEQYF
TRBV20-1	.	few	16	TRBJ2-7	TGCAGTGCTGGGGGGATCCTGGGGGGCTCCTCCTACGAGCAGTACTTC	CSAGGILGGSSYEQYF
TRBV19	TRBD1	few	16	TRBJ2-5	TGTGCCAGTAGTTTCCAGACCACGGGACAGGGAGAGACCCAGTACTTC	CASSFQTTGQGETQYF